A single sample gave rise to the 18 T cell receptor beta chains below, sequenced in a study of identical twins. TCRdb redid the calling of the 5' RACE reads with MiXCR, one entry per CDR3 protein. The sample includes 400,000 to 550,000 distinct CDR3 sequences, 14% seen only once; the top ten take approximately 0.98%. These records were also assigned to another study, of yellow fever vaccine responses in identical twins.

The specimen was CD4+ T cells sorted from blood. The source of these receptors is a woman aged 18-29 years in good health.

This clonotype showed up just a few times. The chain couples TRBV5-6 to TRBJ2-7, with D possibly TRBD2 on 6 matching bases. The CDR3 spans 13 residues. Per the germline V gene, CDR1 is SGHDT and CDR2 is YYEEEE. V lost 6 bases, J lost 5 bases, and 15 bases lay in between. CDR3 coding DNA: TGTGCCAGCACCCTGAGTGGGGGGAACGAGCAGTACTTC. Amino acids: CASTLSGGNEQYF.

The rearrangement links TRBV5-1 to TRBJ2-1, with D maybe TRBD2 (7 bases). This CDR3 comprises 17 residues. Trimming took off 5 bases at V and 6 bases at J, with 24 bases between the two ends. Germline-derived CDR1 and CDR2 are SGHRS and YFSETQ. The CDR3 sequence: CASSYSGGRGGINEQFF. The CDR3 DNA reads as TGCGCCAGCAGTTATTCGGGGGGCCGCGGCGGAATCAATGAGCAGTTCTTC.

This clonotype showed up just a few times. CDR3 nucleotides: TGTGCCAGCAGCCGCGGAGTTACAGTTTACGAGCAGTACTTC. Protein: CASSRGVTVYEQYF. The chain recombines TRBV11-1 with TRBJ2-7; D unresolved. The V gene lost 5 bases and the J gene lost 4 bases, with 15 bases spanning the gap. CDR1 and CDR2 (germline): SGHAT, FQDESV (reference sequence). The CDR3 spans 14 residues. Drawing the rest from reference TRBV11-1 and TRBJ2-7, the complete variable domain is EAEVAQSPRYKITEKSQAVAFWCDPISGHATLYWYRQILGQGPELLVQFQDESVVDDSQLPKDRFSAERLKGVDSTLKIQPAELGDSAMYLCASSRGVTVYEQYFGPGTRLTVT.

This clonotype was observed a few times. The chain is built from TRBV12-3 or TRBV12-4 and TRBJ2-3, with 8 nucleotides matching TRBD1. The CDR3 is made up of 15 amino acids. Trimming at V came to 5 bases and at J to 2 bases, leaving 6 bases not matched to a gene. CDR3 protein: CASSLQTGVTDTQYF. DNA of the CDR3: TGTGCCAGCAGTCTCCAGACAGGGGTCACAGATACGCAGTATTTT.

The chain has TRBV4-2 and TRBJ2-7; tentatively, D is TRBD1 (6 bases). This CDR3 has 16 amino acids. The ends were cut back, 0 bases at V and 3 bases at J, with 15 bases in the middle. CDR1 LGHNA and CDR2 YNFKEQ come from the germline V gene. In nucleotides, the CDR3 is TGTGCCAGCAGCCAAGATAAAAAGGGGGAAGGCTACGAGCAGTACTTC. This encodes CASSQDKKGEGYEQYF.

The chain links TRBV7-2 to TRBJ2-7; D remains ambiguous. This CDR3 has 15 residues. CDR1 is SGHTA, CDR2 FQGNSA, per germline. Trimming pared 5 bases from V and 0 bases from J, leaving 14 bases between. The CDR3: CASSADILSSYEQYF. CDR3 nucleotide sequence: TGTGCCAGCAGCGCTGACATACTGAGCTCCTACGAGCAGTACTTC.

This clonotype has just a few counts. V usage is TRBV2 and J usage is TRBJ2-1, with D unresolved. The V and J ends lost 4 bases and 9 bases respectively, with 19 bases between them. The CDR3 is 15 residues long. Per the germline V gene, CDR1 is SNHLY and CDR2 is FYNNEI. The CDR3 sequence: CASSVPPLSATEQFF. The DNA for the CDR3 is TGTGCCAGCAGTGTCCCCCCACTGTCGGCGACTGAGCAGTTCTTC.

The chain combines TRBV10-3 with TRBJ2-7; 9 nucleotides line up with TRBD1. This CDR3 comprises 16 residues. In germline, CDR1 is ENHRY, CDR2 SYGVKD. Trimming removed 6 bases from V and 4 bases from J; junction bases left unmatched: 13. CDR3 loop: CAIRGYGGQGFYEQYF. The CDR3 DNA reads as TGTGCCATCAGAGGCTATGGTGGACAGGGGTTTTACGAGCAGTACTTC.

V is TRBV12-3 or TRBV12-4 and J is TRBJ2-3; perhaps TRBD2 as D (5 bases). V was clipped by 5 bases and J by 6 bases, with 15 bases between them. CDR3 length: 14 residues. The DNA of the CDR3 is TGTGCCAGCAGTCTATTACTAGTCCTGGATACGCAGTATTTT. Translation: CASSLLLVLDTQYF.

The CDR3 bases are TGTGCCAGCAGCTCAAGACTAGAGATAAGCACAGATACGCAGTATTTT. This sequence encodes CASSSRLEISTDTQYF. The chain carries TRBV11-2 and TRBJ2-3; a possible D gene is TRBD2 (6 bases). Germline lookup yields CDR1 SGHAT and CDR2 FQNNGV. This CDR3 region has 16 residues. V gave up 4 bases and J gave up 0 bases, with 14 bases separating them.

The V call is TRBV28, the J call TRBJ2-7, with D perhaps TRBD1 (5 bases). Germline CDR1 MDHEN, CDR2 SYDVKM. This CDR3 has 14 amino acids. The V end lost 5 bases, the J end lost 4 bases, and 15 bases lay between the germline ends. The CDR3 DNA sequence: TGTGCCAGCAGTCTTATAAGGGGCTTTTACGAGCAGTACTTC. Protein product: CASSLIRGFYEQYF.

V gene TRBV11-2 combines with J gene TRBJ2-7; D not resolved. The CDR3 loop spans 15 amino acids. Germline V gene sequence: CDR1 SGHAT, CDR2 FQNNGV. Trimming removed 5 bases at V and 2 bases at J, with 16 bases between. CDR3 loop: CASSPGWGKTYEQYF. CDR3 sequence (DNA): TGTGCCAGCAGCCCTGGATGGGGAAAGACCTACGAGCAGTACTTC.

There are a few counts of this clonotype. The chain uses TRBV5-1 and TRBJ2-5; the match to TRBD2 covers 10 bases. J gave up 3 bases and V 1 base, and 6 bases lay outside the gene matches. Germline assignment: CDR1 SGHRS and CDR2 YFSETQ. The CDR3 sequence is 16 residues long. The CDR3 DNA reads TGCGCCAGCAGCTTGACCCTAGCGGGGGCCGAAGAGACCCAGTACTTC. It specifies CASSLTLAGAEETQYF.

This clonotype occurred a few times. The CDR3 region is CATRAGVSPLHF. As DNA, the CDR3 is TGTGCCACCAGGGCAGGAGTTTCACCCCTCCACTTT. The rearrangement links TRBV12-3 or TRBV12-4 to TRBJ1-6, with D possibly TRBD1 on 5 matching bases. There are 12 residues in the CDR3. Trimming stripped 10 bases from V and 9 bases from J, with 13 bases between.

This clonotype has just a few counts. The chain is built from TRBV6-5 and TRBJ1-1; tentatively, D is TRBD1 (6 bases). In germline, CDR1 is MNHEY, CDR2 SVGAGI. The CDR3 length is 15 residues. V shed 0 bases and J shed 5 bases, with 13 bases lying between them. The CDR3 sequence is CASSYSTQGLTEAFF. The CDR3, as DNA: TGTGCCAGCAGTTACTCGACACAGGGTTTGACTGAAGCTTTCTTT.

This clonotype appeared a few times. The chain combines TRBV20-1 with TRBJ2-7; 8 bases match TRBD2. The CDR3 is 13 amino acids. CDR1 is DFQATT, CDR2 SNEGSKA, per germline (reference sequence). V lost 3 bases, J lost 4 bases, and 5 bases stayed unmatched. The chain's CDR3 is CSASREGLYEQYF. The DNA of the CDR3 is TGCAGTGCTAGTCGGGAGGGCCTATACGAGCAGTACTTC.

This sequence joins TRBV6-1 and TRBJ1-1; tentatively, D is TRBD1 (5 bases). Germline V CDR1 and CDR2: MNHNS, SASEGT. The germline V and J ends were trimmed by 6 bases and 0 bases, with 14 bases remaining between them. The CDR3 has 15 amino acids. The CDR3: CASRPKLTVNTEAFF. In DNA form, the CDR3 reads TGTGCCAGCAGACCCAAATTGACAGTGAACACTGAAGCTTTCTTT.

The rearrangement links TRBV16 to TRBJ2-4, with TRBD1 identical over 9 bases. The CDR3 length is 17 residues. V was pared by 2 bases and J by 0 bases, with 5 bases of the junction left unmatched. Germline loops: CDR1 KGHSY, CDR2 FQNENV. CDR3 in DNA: TGTGCCAGCAGCCAACTGGGGACAGGGCTAGCCAAAAACATTCAGTACTTC. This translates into CASSQLGTGLAKNIQYF.